The T cell receptor (beta chain) described here comes from a study of blood T cells in healthy people across ages. For the second PCR, which ran for about 7 to 11 cycles, a sample-barcoded 5' primer and a J-beta primer mix were used. TCRdb reprocessed the 5' RACE reads with MiXCR, giving one entry per CDR3 protein. The table shows about 1.6 million distinct CDR3 sequences, with about 35% occurring only once. V was trimmed by 10 bases and J by 3 bases, leaving 16 bases between them. The CDR3 has 13 amino acids. CDR1 is ENHRY, CDR2 SYGVKD, per germline. Samples had at least 7 million PBMCs isolated from them. This clonotype has at least ten counts. Its matching antigen is unknown. Overall study results and limits: The lack of PBMC sorting stopped any conclusive naive versus antigen-experienced comparison.

The chain carries TRBV10-3 and TRBJ2-7; possibly TRBD2 for D (5 bases). The sample taken for sequencing was blood. The TCR comes from a woman aged 30 to 39 in good health. In nucleotides, the CDR3 is TGTGCCACCACGGGTACGGGGAACTACGAGCAGTACTTC. As protein: CATTGTGNYEQYF.